This T cell receptor (beta chain) was documented in a study of radiotherapy plus CTLA-4 blockade in lung cancer. Study as a whole: Disease control was seen in about 30% of patients, objective responses in roughly 17%.

Those patients who had chemo-refractory metastatic non-small-cell lung cancer were given focal radiation along with CTLA-4 blockade through ipilimumab. Remarks on this clone: Its antigen remains unknown.

The length of the CDR3 is 12 residues. Per the germline V gene, CDR1 is SQVTM and CDR2 is ANQGSEA. Trimming shortened V by 4 bases and J by 3 bases, and 6 bases separated the two germline ends. Clones were sequenced by immunoSEQ multiplex PCR, and TCRdb holds only the in-frame ones, with some missing. The table has about 95,000 clones, roughly 85% seen once. Whole-study results and caveats: In blood, tumor-derived TCR clones expanded after radiotherapy plus ipilimumab. Early clone dynamics of blood T cells, plus interferon-beta, reportedly predicted response best.

This sequence was found in a human donor with non-small cell lung cancer who had stable disease on radiotherapy plus ipilimumab. The rearrangement links TRBV29-1 to TRBJ2-2; unclear D gene. The material sequenced was peripheral blood, taken from a patient treated with radiotherapy plus ipilimumab. DNA for the CDR3: TGCAGCGTTGGATCATACACCGGGGAGCTGTTTTTT. Its protein product is CSVGSYTGELFF.